These 24 T cell receptor beta chains were all obtained from the same sample, sequenced in a study of tissue T cells after allogeneic stem cell transplantation. Measured with immunoSEQ multiplex PCR; TCRdb has only the in-frame clones, and not every one. The sample holds about 4,300 clones; 66% are singletons and the top ten take 6.5% to 7.5%. The sequences come from left colon tissue, collected at autopsy. All receptors come from a male donor aged 60 or over with lung cancer.

The chain combines TRBV27 with TRBJ2-7; no clear D gene. The CDR3 loop spans 14 amino acids. The germline V gene has CDR1 MNHEY and CDR2 SMNVEV (reference sequence). V was shortened by 3 bases and J by 0 bases, with 9 bases between the two germline ends. CDR3 DNA sequence: TGTGCCAGCAGTTTCGATAGGGCCTCCTACGAGCAGTACTTC. Its protein is CASSFDRASYEQYF.

The chain combines TRBV5-1 with TRBJ1-4; no firm D call. The CDR3 has 11 amino acids. From germline, CDR1 is SGHRS and CDR2 YFSETQ. V shed 1 base and J shed 5 bases, with 0 bases lying between them. CDR3 sequence reads: CASSLNEKLFF. Written as DNA, the CDR3 is TGCGCCAGCAGCTTGAATGAAAAACTGTTTTTT.

This chain links TRBV5-4 with TRBJ2-5, with no clear D. The V gene lost 1 base and the J gene lost 4 bases, with 2 bases spanning the gap. This CDR3 region has 11 residues. The germline V gene encodes CDR1 SGHNT and CDR2 YYREEE (reference sequence). The CDR3 DNA is TGTGCCAGCAGCTTGACAGAGACCCAGTACTTC. Its translation: CASSLTETQYF.

V usage is TRBV5-1 and J usage is TRBJ1-3; D might be TRBD1 (5 bases). CDR3 length: 16 amino acids. The germline V and J ends were trimmed by 3 bases and 0 bases, with 13 bases remaining between them. The germline V gene encodes CDR1 SGHRS and CDR2 YFSETQ. The CDR3 sequence: CASSSGKWGSGNTIYF. The CDR3 nucleotides are TGCGCCAGCAGCTCAGGGAAATGGGGCTCTGGAAACACCATATATTTT.

This clone was seen just once. Distinct nucleotide sequences in the sample also encode this CDR3. The rearrangement links TRBV5-5 to TRBJ2-7, with TRBD2 matching 9 bases. J was trimmed by 7 bases and V by 1 base; bases with no gene match: 9. The CDR3 contains 15 residues. CDR1 is SGHKS, CDR2 YYEKEE, per germline (reference sequence). Here the CDR3 reads CASSLIAGGPGEQYF. DNA for the CDR3: TGTGCCAGCAGCTTGATCGCGGGGGGGCCGGGGGAGCAGTACTTC.

The CDR3 reads CASSATGYEQYF. CDR3 nucleotides: TGTGCCAGCAGCGCGACAGGGTACGAGCAGTACTTC. V usage is TRBV9 and J usage is TRBJ2-7, with TRBD1 matching over 7 bases. Trimming removed 3 bases from V and 4 bases from J; junction bases left unmatched: 1. Per the germline V gene, CDR1 is SGDLS and CDR2 is YYNGEE. This CDR3 contains 12 residues.

The chain links TRBV4-3 to TRBJ1-6; no reliable D call. CDR3 size: 13 residues. V lost 2 bases to trimming and J lost 11 bases, with 10 bases between them. Germline lookup yields CDR1 LGHNA and CDR2 YSLEER. CDR3 nucleotides: TGCGCCAGCAGCCAACAGGAAGAGGCACCCCTCCACTTT. Translating it yields CASSQQEEAPLHF.

This chain connects TRBV5-6 to TRBJ1-3, with D tentatively TRBD1 (5 bases). The CDR3 runs 19 residues. The ends were cut back, 2 bases at V and 0 bases at J, with 21 bases in the middle. Germline CDR1 is SGHDT and CDR2 is YYEEEE. CDR3 sequence: CASSLPGAGVLGSGNTIYF. CDR3 nucleotide sequence: TGTGCCAGCAGCTTACCCGGGGCGGGGGTCCTAGGCTCTGGAAACACCATATATTTT. Variable domain in full (rest from reference TRBV5-6 and TRBJ1-3): DAGVTQSPTHLIKTRGQQVTLRCSPKSGHDTVSWYQQALGQGPQFIFQYYEEEERQRGNFPDRFSGHQFPNYSSELNVNALLLGDSALYLCASSLPGAGVLGSGNTIYFGEGSWLTVV.

V usage is TRBV27 and J usage is TRBJ2-1, with TRBD1 matching 7 bases. Germline CDR1 MNHEY, CDR2 SMNVEV (reference sequence). The V segment lost 10 bases and the J segment 0 bases; nucleotides outside the gene matches: 9. The CDR3 sequence is 15 residues long. The CDR3 DNA is TGTGCCACTCGCGGATGGGACAGCTCCTACAATGAGCAGTTCTTC. Its protein product is CATRGWDSSYNEQFF.

The table lists this clone with a count of one. This chain connects TRBV2 to TRBJ1-1; a weak D match, TRBD1 (6 bases). V was shortened by 6 bases and J by 0 bases, with 14 bases between the two germline ends. The CDR3 sequence is 15 residues long. Germline CDR1 reads SNHLY; CDR2 reads FYNNEI. CDR3 loop: CASRGGLHVNTEAFF. DNA for the CDR3: TGTGCCAGCAGGGGGGGCCTCCACGTGAACACTGAAGCTTTCTTT.

The chain has TRBV4-2 and TRBJ2-1, with 9 bases that match TRBD1. This CDR3 has 17 residues. The V and J ends lost 0 bases and 1 base, in that order; junction bases with no gene match: 4. Germline V lookup: CDR1 LGHNA, CDR2 YNFKEQ. The CDR3 protein is CASSQDPGQGSYNEQFF. Written as DNA, the CDR3 is TGTGCCAGCAGCCAAGATCCGGGACAGGGTTCCTACAATGAGCAGTTCTTC.

CDR3 loop: CASSPSSGANVLTF. Written as DNA, the CDR3 is TGTGCCAGCTCACCGAGTTCTGGGGCCAACGTCCTGACTTTC. The chain carries TRBV18 and TRBJ2-6; D uncertain. The ends were cut back, 3 bases at V and 1 base at J, with 4 bases in the middle. This CDR3 is 14 amino acids long. Germline assignment: CDR1 KGHSH and CDR2 LQKENI.

The chain uses TRBV7-9 and TRBJ1-1; D possibly corresponds to TRBD1 (5 bases). This CDR3 is 15 amino acids long. Germline values: CDR1 SEHNR, CDR2 FQNEAQ (reference sequence). Trimming left V 5 bases short and J 3 bases short, with 16 bases between. CDR3 amino acids: CASSPWGGDHTEAFF. DNA of the CDR3: TGTGCCAGCAGCCCATGGGGAGGGGATCACACTGAAGCTTTCTTT.

This sequence joins TRBV5-4 and TRBJ2-3, with 7 bases matching TRBD1. CDR1 is SGHNT, CDR2 YYREEE, per germline (reference sequence). The CDR3 consists of 15 residues. V dropped 3 bases and J dropped 2; count of bases not matched to a gene: 6. The CDR3 loop reads CASSSGQVLTDTQYF. CDR3 sequence (DNA): TGTGCCAGCAGCTCAGGACAGGTCCTCACAGATACGCAGTATTTT.

This chain connects TRBV11-2 to TRBJ2-7, with 9 bases fitting TRBD1. Trimming cost V 4 bases and J 6 bases; bases outside gene matches: 7. The CDR3 extends over 14 amino acids. CDR1 SGHAT and CDR2 FQNNGV come from the germline V gene. CDR3 amino acids: CASSWDREYAEQYF. The CDR3 coding sequence is TGTGCCAGCAGCTGGGACAGGGAGTACGCCGAGCAGTACTTC.

The chain joins TRBV6-2 or TRBV6-3 to TRBJ1-1; D perhaps matches TRBD1 (5 bases). The ends were cut back, 2 bases at V and 11 bases at J, with 18 bases in the middle. The CDR3 consists of 14 residues. Germline V CDR1 and CDR2: MNHEY, SVGEGT. CDR3 DNA sequence: TGTGCCAGCAGTTACCTCGGGGCACAAACGGGGGCTTTCTTT. The encoded protein is CASSYLGAQTGAFF.

The chain carries TRBV19 and TRBJ2-7; D tentatively reads TRBD1 or TRBD2 (6 bases each). V dropped 3 bases and J dropped 9 bases, with 21 bases sitting between them. The CDR3 extends over 15 amino acids. The V gene's germline CDR1 is LNHDA and CDR2 SQIVND (reference sequence). The CDR3 reads CASSMEDRNQRAQYF. The DNA of the CDR3 is TGTGCCAGTAGTATGGAAGACAGGAACCAGCGGGCGCAGTACTTC.

The V gene is TRBV7-6, the J gene TRBJ2-5; TRBD2 aligns across 8 bases. Looked up from germline, CDR1 is SGHVS and CDR2 is FNYEAQ. J was trimmed by 2 bases and V by 2 bases; bases with no gene match: 7. The CDR3 runs to 16 residues. DNA of the CDR3: TGTGCCAGCAGCTTATGGGGGACTAGTCGGCAAGAGACCCAGTACTTC. Protein sequence: CASSLWGTSRQETQYF.

V gene TRBV4-3 combines with J gene TRBJ2-3; D possibly corresponds to TRBD2 (6 bases). This CDR3 is 17 amino acids long. V lost 0 bases and J 2 bases, leaving 15 bases between the germline ends. Germline V gives CDR1 LGHNA, CDR2 YSLEER. CDR3 residues: CASSQEVREINTDTQYF. CDR3 DNA: TGCGCCAGCAGCCAAGAGGTCCGGGAGATAAACACAGATACGCAGTATTTT.

This chain joins TRBV14 and TRBJ2-1; 9 bases map to TRBD2. The CDR3 loop spans 17 amino acids. With V trimmed by 0 bases and J by 6 bases, 9 bases remained unmatched. Germline V lookup: CDR1 SGHDN, CDR2 FVKESK. The chain's CDR3 is CASSQDGTSRYFNEQFF. The CDR3 DNA sequence: TGTGCCAGCAGCCAAGATGGGACTAGCAGATACTTCAATGAGCAGTTCTTC.

This clone was observed a few times. The V gene is TRBV29-1, the J gene TRBJ1-1; D unclear. CDR3 size: 13 residues. Deletions cut 7 bases from V and 0 bases from J, with 12 bases between. Germline V gives CDR1 SQVTM, CDR2 ANQGSEA. This chain's CDR3 is CSGSTEMNTEAFF. The CDR3 DNA sequence: TGCAGCGGATCAACGGAAATGAACACTGAAGCTTTCTTT.

This clone has just a few counts. The chain combines TRBV21-1 with TRBJ2-3; the table's TRBD2 call for D was not verified on the DNA. TRBV21-1 is listed as a pseudogene. The length of the CDR3 is 15 residues. The CDR3 DNA reads as TGTGCCAGCAGCGGATCCCCGGAGGGCACAGATACGCAGTATTTT. It encodes CASSGSPEGTDTQYF.

The rearrangement links TRBV23-1 to TRBJ2-7; 8 nucleotides match TRBD1. TRBV23-1 is assigned to the ORF class and has an uncertain function. V lost 7 bases, J lost 5 bases, and 10 bases stayed unmatched. The CDR3 is made up of 14 amino acids. The CDR3 spells CASTPPRGRDEQYF. CDR3 bases: TGCGCCAGCACCCCCCCCAGGGGGCGCGACGAGCAGTACTTC.

J is TRBJ1-2 and V is TRBV18; weak D call: TRBD1 (5 bases). Trimming shortened V by 0 bases and J by 3 bases, and 14 bases separated the two germline ends. Looked up from germline, CDR1 is KGHSH and CDR2 is LQKENI. The CDR3 consists of 16 residues. CDR3 loop: CASSPPVQGSDYGYTF. The CDR3 DNA follows: TGTGCCAGCTCACCACCGGTTCAGGGAAGCGACTATGGCTACACCTTC.